The 28 T cell receptor beta chains given below trace back to one sample, sequenced in a study of blood T cell repertoires in COVID-19. The table came from immunoSEQ multiplex PCR; TCRdb's copy has only in-frame clones and leaves some out. Seen here are about 300,000 clones, about nine tenths observed once, and the top ten hold around 1.9%. Sequencing was performed on peripheral blood. Receptors were obtained from a woman aged 30 to 39 with COVID-19, enrolled during active disease.

The J gene is TRBJ1-2, the V gene TRBV7-6, with 10 bases matching TRBD1. Germline trimming cut 4 bases from V and 8 bases from J; bases unmatched to any gene: 10. This CDR3 contains 15 residues. CDR1 and CDR2 from the germline V gene are SGHVS and FNYEAQ. In DNA, the CDR3 is TGTGCCAGCAGCTCTTTCGGGACAGGGGCGTTCGGCTACACCTTC. This translates into CASSSFGTGAFGYTF.

The chain joins TRBV30 to TRBJ1-2, with 7 bases identical to TRBD1. This CDR3 spans 16 amino acids. V lost 6 bases, J lost 4 bases, and 17 bases stayed unmatched. CDR1 GTSNPN and CDR2 SVGIG come from the germline V gene (reference sequence). CDR3 in DNA: TGTGCCTGCCACCGCCCGATGGACAGGATATGCTATGGCTACACCTTC. Residues: CACHRPMDRICYGYTF.

This chain's CDR3 is CASSARDRGSISVAEAFF. DNA for the CDR3: TGTGCCAGCAGCGCCCGGGACAGGGGGTCCATTTCGGTCGCTGAAGCTTTCTTT. The chain has TRBV14 and TRBJ1-1; the match to TRBD1 covers 11 bases. The junction had 17 bases not matched to a gene; V was cut back by 5 bases and J by 6 bases. Germline values: CDR1 SGHDN, CDR2 FVKESK. The CDR3 has 18 amino acids. The whole variable domain, remainder taken from reference TRBV14 and TRBJ1-1, is EAGVTQFPSHSVIEKGQTVTLRCDPISGHDNLYWYRRVMGKEIKFLLHFVKESKQDESGMPNNRFLAERTGGTYSTLKVQPAELEDSGVYFCASSARDRGSISVAEAFFGQGTRLTVV.

The V and J genes are TRBV7-9 and TRBJ1-2; D might be TRBD1 (6 bases). The V end was cut by 5 bases, the J end by 8 bases, with 15 bases between. This CDR3 region has 13 residues. Per germline, CDR1 SEHNR and CDR2 FQNEAQ (reference sequence). DNA of the CDR3: TGTGCCAGCAGCAGCACCGGGACACACGGCTACACCTTC. Protein product: CASSSTGTHGYTF.

The rearrangement joins TRBV13 to TRBJ1-2; D is unresolved. This CDR3 region has 15 residues. The V and J ends lost 1 base and 0 bases respectively, with 9 bases between them. From germline, CDR1 is PRHDT and CDR2 FYEKMQ (reference sequence). CDR3 sequence reads: CASSLDAEANYGYTF. The DNA of the CDR3 is TGTGCCAGCAGCTTAGACGCAGAGGCTAACTATGGCTACACCTTC.

This chain uses TRBV10-2 with TRBJ2-1; 9 bases align to TRBD1. The CDR3 has 16 amino acids. Germline V gives CDR1 WSHSY, CDR2 SAAADI. Losses at the gene ends were 7 bases for V and 3 bases for J; bases not matched to a gene: 10. CDR3 in DNA: TGCGCCAGCACGCCCCGGACAGGGGCCAGCTACAATGAGCAGTTCTTC. The encoded protein is CASTPRTGASYNEQFF.

V and J are TRBV11-3 and TRBJ1-4; 7 bases align to TRBD1. CDR3 length: 15 amino acids. V gave up 5 bases and J gave up 4 bases; unmatched junction bases: 7. Germline V CDR1 and CDR2: SGHNT, YENEEA. The CDR3 nucleotides are TGTGCCAGCAGCCCATATGGGACAGATAATGAAAAACTGTTTTTT. Residues: CASSPYGTDNEKLFF.

The chain carries TRBV11-2 and TRBJ1-3, with no clear D. Germline CDR1 reads SGHAT; CDR2 reads FQNNGV. CDR3 size: 14 residues. Trimming cost V 3 bases and J 0 bases, with 6 bases left between them. The CDR3, as DNA: TGTGCCAGCAGCTTGCGCCTCTCTGGAAACACCATATATTTT. Its protein product is CASSLRLSGNTIYF.

The chain is built from TRBV19 and TRBJ1-1; TRBD1 is a possible D gene (5 bases). The CDR3 loop spans 12 amino acids. Trimming removed 7 bases from V and 4 bases from J, with 10 bases in between. CDR1 is LNHDA, CDR2 SQIVND, per germline (reference sequence). The CDR3 nucleotides are TGTGCCAGTATGGTCGGGGGCACTGAAGCTTTCTTT. Residues: CASMVGGTEAFF.

The chain is built from TRBV6-5 and TRBJ2-2, with D possibly TRBD1 on 5 matching bases. The V and J ends lost 3 bases and 4 bases respectively, with 12 bases between them. This CDR3 comprises 15 residues. CDR1 and CDR2 (germline): MNHEY, SVGAGI. In DNA form, the CDR3 reads TGTGCCAGCAGTTATTCAGGGTCGGGCACCGGGGAGCTGTTTTTT. Its protein is CASSYSGSGTGELFF.

On this clone: Other DNA sequences within the sample encode an identical CDR3. The CDR3 DNA is TGTGCCAGCAGCCGAGACAGGGGGAATGAAAAACTGTTTTTT. Translating gives CASSRDRGNEKLFF. V usage is TRBV7-9 and J usage is TRBJ1-4, with 9 bases that match TRBD1. Germline V gene data show CDR1 as SEHNR and CDR2 as FQNEAQ (reference sequence). V lost 5 bases, J lost 5 bases, and 3 bases stayed unmatched. This CDR3 has 14 residues.

Worth noting for this clone: An end of the junction differs from the germline gene, which may be a read error. The CDR3 DNA reads TGCGCCAGCAGTTTGGACAGGGGCGTTTACGAGCAGTACTTC. Translated: CASSLDRGVYEQYF. The chain recombines TRBV5-1 with TRBJ2-7, with 9 bases identical to TRBD1. This CDR3 region has 14 residues. Per germline, CDR1 SGHRS and CDR2 YFSETQ.

This chain links TRBV6-5 with TRBJ1-1, with D possibly TRBD1 on 5 matching bases. Germline V CDR1 and CDR2: MNHEY, SVGAGI. The CDR3 sequence is 14 residues long. V lost 6 bases and J 5 bases, leaving 16 bases between the germline ends. DNA of the CDR3: TGTGCCAGCAGCCCCCGCCAGGGCCGGACTGAAGCTTTCTTT. Its protein product is CASSPRQGRTEAFF.

The chain joins TRBV7-9 to TRBJ2-5; D remains unclear. V lost 0 bases and J lost 6, with 8 bases in between. Germline CDR1 reads SEHNR; CDR2 reads FQNEAQ (reference sequence). The CDR3 covers 13 residues. The CDR3 DNA follows: TGTGCCAGCAGCTTAGCGCAGTTCAAGACCCAGTACTTC. Translation gives CASSLAQFKTQYF. Full variable domain (outside the CDR3, taken from reference TRBV7-9 and TRBJ2-5): DTGVSQNPRHKITKRGQNVTFRCDPISEHNRLYWYRQTLGQGPEFLTYFQNEAQLEKSRLLSDRFSAERPKGSFSTLEIQRTEQGDSAMYLCASSLAQFKTQYFGPGTRLLVL.

V gene TRBV10-3 combines with J gene TRBJ1-1, with a possible D match to TRBD1 (6 bases). The V and J ends lost 5 bases and 3 bases respectively, with 16 bases between them. The CDR3 is 15 residues long. Germline V gene lookup returns CDR1 ENHRY and CDR2 SYGVKD. The CDR3 bases are TGTGCCATCAGTAAAAGGGGGGGGGTGGACACTGAAGCTTTCTTT. It specifies CAISKRGGVDTEAFF.

CDR3 loop: CATSDPTHHSGETQYF. As DNA, the CDR3 is TGTGCCACCAGTGATCCGACCCACCACTCAGGGGAGACCCAGTACTTC. J is TRBJ2-5 and V is TRBV24-1; tentatively, D is TRBD1 (5 bases). The CDR3 contains 16 residues. Trimming left V 3 bases short and J 5 bases short, with 18 bases between. The germline gives CDR1 KGHDR, CDR2 SFDVKD.

V is TRBV27 and J is TRBJ1-6, with D unresolved. With 3 bases removed from V and 7 bases from J, the gap between germline ends came to 7 bases. CDR3 size: 13 residues. Germline CDR1 is MNHEY and CDR2 is SMNVEV (reference sequence). The DNA of the CDR3 is TGTGCCAGCAGTTTGGCAGGCAATTCACCCCTCCACTTT. Protein product: CASSLAGNSPLHF.

The chain joins TRBV15 to TRBJ2-1, with 10 bases aligning to TRBD1. Germline CDR1 is LNHNV and CDR2 is YYDKDF (reference sequence). The ends lost 6 bases at V and 2 bases at J; junction bases unmatched: 1. There are 14 residues in the CDR3. The CDR3 DNA reads TGTGCCACCAGAGGACAGGGGGCCTACAATGAGCAGTTCTTC. Amino acids: CATRGQGAYNEQFF.

The rearrangement links TRBV7-2 to TRBJ2-2, with D possibly matching TRBD2 (5 bases). This CDR3 has 13 residues. V was trimmed by 3 bases and J by 6 bases, leaving 8 bases between them. Germline V gives CDR1 SGHTA, CDR2 FQGNSA. The CDR3 nucleotides read TGTGCCAGCAGCTTCTCGGGGTCCGGGGAGCTGTTTTTT. This encodes CASSFSGSGELFF.

The rearrangement links TRBV19 to TRBJ1-1; D uncertain. CDR3 length equals 15 residues. Germline values: CDR1 LNHDA, CDR2 SQIVND (reference sequence). Between the trimmed V and J ends, which lost 9 bases and 1 base, there was a span of 18 bases. The CDR3 is CASQARILGNTEAFF. The CDR3 DNA is TGTGCCAGCCAGGCCCGGATTTTGGGGAACACTGAAGCTTTCTTT.

V usage is TRBV7-9 and J usage is TRBJ2-2; 7 nucleotides align to TRBD2. The CDR3 extends over 18 amino acids. From germline, CDR1 is SEHNR and CDR2 FQNEAQ (reference sequence). V dropped 2 bases and J dropped 0; count of bases not matched to a gene: 9. The CDR3 sequence is CASSLRRGGRSNTGELFF. CDR3 in DNA: TGTGCCAGCAGCTTAAGACGCGGCGGGAGATCGAACACCGGGGAGCTGTTTTTT.

V is TRBV3-1 (or the pseudogene TRBV3-2) and J is TRBJ1-4; D perhaps matches TRBD1 (5 bases). Germline V gives CDR1 LGHDT, CDR2 YNNKEL (reference sequence). V lost 1 base, J lost 14 bases, and 14 bases lay in between. The CDR3 runs to 13 residues. This chain's CDR3 is CASSQAAGQSLFF. The CDR3 DNA reads as TGTGCCAGCAGCCAAGCGGCCGGACAATCTCTGTTTTTT.

This sequence joins TRBV7-9 and TRBJ2-7; D ambiguous. Trimming took off 5 bases at V and 4 bases at J, with 6 bases between the two ends. This CDR3 region has 11 residues. Germline-derived CDR1 and CDR2 are SEHNR and FQNEAQ (reference sequence). This chain's CDR3 is CASSEAYEQYF. The CDR3, as DNA: TGTGCCAGCAGCGAGGCTTACGAGCAGTACTTC.

The rearrangement links TRBV11-3 to TRBJ1-1; 8 nucleotides match TRBD1. Trimming at V came to 3 bases and at J to 6 bases, leaving 9 bases not matched to a gene. This CDR3 is built from 15 residues. Germline V lookup: CDR1 SGHNT, CDR2 YENEEA. CDR3 loop: CASSFFRDRSAEAFF. The CDR3 region has the DNA TGTGCCAGCAGCTTCTTCCGGGACAGGTCGGCTGAAGCTTTCTTT. Full variable domain (remainder filled in from reference TRBV11-3 and TRBJ1-1): EAGVVQSPRYKIIEKKQPVAFWCNPISGHNTLYWYLQNLGQGPELLIRYENEEAVDDSQLPKDRFSAERLKGVDSTLKIQPAELGDSAVYLCASSFFRDRSAEAFFGQGTRLTVV.

The V call is TRBV4-1, the J call TRBJ1-2; possible D gene TRBD1, 5 bases. Germline V gives CDR1 MGHRA, CDR2 YSYEKL. V was pared by 3 bases and J by 6 bases, with 17 bases between. This CDR3 spans 15 amino acids. The chain's CDR3 is CASSHARGGTDGYTF. The CDR3 DNA reads as TGCGCCAGCAGCCATGCGCGGGGGGGTACGGATGGCTACACCTTC.

The CDR3 sequence: CASRRDSEGYTF. CDR3 DNA sequence: TGTGCCAGCCGCCGGGACAGTGAAGGCTACACCTTC. The rearrangement joins TRBV2 to TRBJ1-2; TRBD1 aligns across 7 bases. Trimming cost V 8 bases and J 8 bases; bases outside gene matches: 8. CDR3 length: 12 amino acids. Looked up from germline, CDR1 is SNHLY and CDR2 is FYNNEI. The entire variable domain, with the rest obtained from reference TRBV2 and TRBJ1-2, is as follows: EPEVTQTPSHQVTQMGQEVILRCVPISNHLYFYWYRQILGQKVEFLVSFYNNEISEKSEIFDDQFSVERPDGSNFTLKIRSTKLEDSAMYFCASRRDSEGYTFGSGTRLTVV.

The V and J genes are TRBV29-1 and TRBJ1-2; D call uncertain. Between the trimmed V and J ends, which lost 2 bases and 5 bases, there was a span of 18 bases. Germline CDR1 SQVTM, CDR2 ANQGSEA. CDR3 length: 15 amino acids. Written as DNA, the CDR3 is TGCAGCGTTGAACGGAGGTCAGGCGTCCCGTATGGCTACACCTTC. This gives the protein CSVERRSGVPYGYTF.

Only one count was recorded for this clone. The CDR3 DNA reads TGTGCCAGTAGTGTCGCGAGGCTGGATACGCAGTATTTT. This gives the protein CASSVARLDTQYF. The genes are TRBV19 and TRBJ2-3; D ambiguous. CDR1 is LNHDA, CDR2 SQIVND, per germline (reference sequence). The CDR3 contains 13 residues. V dropped 5 bases and J dropped 6 bases, with 12 bases sitting between them.